Presented here are 14 T cell receptor beta chains from one specimen sequenced in a study of OX40 agonist ivuxolimab in advanced cancers. Sequencing was performed with immunoSEQ multiplex PCR; in TCRdb, only in-frame clones are kept and a portion is missing. Counted here are roughly 59,000 clones, approximately 85% occurring once; the ten biggest clones make up 0.95% to 1.1%. Sequencing was performed on CD4+ or CD8+ T cells sorted from blood, taken in a trial of the OX40 agonist ivuxolimab. The receptors come from an adult with an advanced solid tumor such as melanoma, head and neck, liver or kidney cancer.

J is TRBJ2-1 and V is TRBV5-1; 9 nucleotides agree with TRBD2. The CDR3 contains 12 residues. Germline lookup yields CDR1 SGHRS and CDR2 YFSETQ. Trimming at V came to 1 base and at J to 10 bases, leaving 0 bases not matched to a gene. CDR3: CASSLTSGEQFF. The CDR3 DNA follows: TGCGCCAGCAGCTTGACTAGCGGGGAGCAGTTCTTC.

This clone was seen once. This chain links TRBV5-6 with TRBJ2-5; 7 positions match TRBD1. The CDR3 has 15 amino acids. Germline V gene data show CDR1 as SGHDT and CDR2 as YYEEEE. Trimming at V came to 3 bases and at J to 2 bases, leaving 7 bases not matched to a gene. The CDR3 coding sequence is TGTGCCAGCAGCTCTCAGGGGGTGTGGCAAGAGACCCAGTACTTC. It specifies CASSSQGVWQETQYF.

This sequence joins TRBV28 and TRBJ2-4; D may be TRBD1 (6 bases). V shed 4 bases and J shed 4 bases, with 17 bases lying between them. The germline V gene encodes CDR1 MDHEN and CDR2 SYDVKM. This CDR3 has 16 residues. CDR3 in DNA: TGTGCCAGCAGTTCAGGAGAACAGGGTAGGAAAAACATTCAGTACTTC. Translating gives CASSSGEQGRKNIQYF.

This sequence joins TRBV5-1 and TRBJ2-7; D gene uncertain. The CDR3 sequence is 15 residues long. Looked up from germline, CDR1 is SGHRS and CDR2 is YFSETQ. V lost 0 bases and J 3 bases, leaving 13 bases between the germline ends. The CDR3, as DNA: TGCGCCAGCAGCTTGGCTTTTGGCACCAACTACGAGCAGTACTTC. It encodes CASSLAFGTNYEQYF.

The chain joins TRBV11-2 to TRBJ1-2; D not resolved. The CDR3 covers 13 residues. The V gene lost 0 bases and the J gene lost 3 bases, with 5 bases spanning the gap. CDR1 and CDR2 from the germline V gene are SGHAT and FQNNGV. This CDR3 reads CASSLDVDYGYTF. The CDR3 coding sequence is TGTGCCAGCAGCTTAGATGTCGACTATGGCTACACCTTC.

The V call is TRBV6-1, the J call TRBJ2-5; D is unclear. The ends were cut back, 6 bases at V and 5 bases at J, with 7 bases in the middle. Per the germline V gene, CDR1 is MNHNS and CDR2 is SASEGT. This CDR3 has 11 residues. In DNA, the CDR3 is TGTGCCAGCAGCCAGTGGGAGACCCAGTACTTC. It specifies CASSQWETQYF.

In its sample, this clone was seen a few times. The chain is built from TRBV6-6 and TRBJ1-1, with unresolved D. Germline-derived CDR1 and CDR2 are MNHNY and SVGAGI (reference sequence). The length of the CDR3 is 15 residues. With 4 bases removed from V and 4 bases from J, the gap between germline ends came to 16 bases. The CDR3 bases are TGTGCCAGCAGTTTAGGAGACACCTGGAGCACTGAAGCTTTCTTT. The encoded protein is CASSLGDTWSTEAFF.

V usage is TRBV2 and J usage is TRBJ2-2, with D possibly matching TRBD2 (6 bases). Per the germline V gene, CDR1 is SNHLY and CDR2 is FYNNEI. The V end lost 1 base, the J end lost 2 bases, and 8 bases lay between the germline ends. CDR3 length: 15 residues. CDR3 DNA: TGTGCCAGCAGTGAAGGGACTACAAACACCGGGGAGCTGTTTTTT. Translating gives CASSEGTTNTGELFF.

This clone was detected once. This chain joins TRBV7-2 and TRBJ2-3, with a tentative D call TRBD1 (6 bases). Germline CDR1 SGHTA, CDR2 FQGNSA. Trimming took off 5 bases at V and 1 base at J, with 10 bases between the two ends. CDR3 length: 14 residues. CDR3 amino acids: CASSAGVGTDTQYF. As DNA, the CDR3 is TGTGCCAGCAGCGCAGGGGTTGGCACAGATACGCAGTATTTT.

The chain employs TRBV29-1 and TRBJ2-3; TRBD2 matches at 7 bases. The germline V gene has CDR1 SQVTM and CDR2 ANQGSEA. The CDR3 totals 11 residues. With 7 bases clipped from V and 8 bases from J, the junction kept 6 bases outside the gene matches. The chain's CDR3 is CSAWDYSTQYF. The CDR3 DNA sequence: TGCAGCGCCTGGGACTACTCTACGCAGTATTTT.

The V call is TRBV5-1, the J call TRBJ2-7; D not resolved. This CDR3 spans 14 amino acids. Trimming stripped 0 bases from V and 0 bases from J, with 7 bases between. CDR1 SGHRS and CDR2 YFSETQ come from the germline V gene. In DNA form, the CDR3 reads TGCGCCAGCAGCTTGGCCGGGTCCTCCTACGAGCAGTACTTC. It yields the protein CASSLAGSSYEQYF.

V usage is TRBV2 and J usage is TRBJ1-1, with 7 bases lining up with TRBD1. V was pared by 4 bases and J by 5 bases, with 7 bases of the junction left unmatched. The CDR3 runs 14 residues. Germline V lookup: CDR1 SNHLY, CDR2 FYNNEI. The chain's CDR3 is CASSGTGARTEAFF. The DNA for the CDR3 is TGTGCCAGCAGTGGAACAGGGGCTAGAACTGAAGCTTTCTTT.

The gene calls are TRBV10-2 and TRBJ1-2; the match to TRBD1 covers 7 bases. The CDR3 totals 15 residues. Germline V gene sequence: CDR1 WSHSY, CDR2 SAAADI. V shed 6 bases and J 4 bases; nucleotides not matched to a gene: 11. This CDR3 is CASRLGGPSGYGYTF. CDR3 in DNA: TGCGCCAGCAGATTAGGGGGCCCCTCGGGCTATGGCTACACCTTC.

The chain has TRBV11-2 and TRBJ2-5, with TRBD2 matching over 7 bases. The V segment lost 3 bases and the J segment 5 bases; nucleotides outside the gene matches: 6. Germline-derived CDR1 and CDR2 are SGHAT and FQNNGV. The CDR3 totals 14 residues. The CDR3 region has the DNA TGTGCCAGCAGCTTTGGGAGGGCTGGCGAGACCCAGTACTTC. Translation: CASSFGRAGETQYF.